The 5 T cell receptor beta chains below come from one sample, sequenced in a study of shared clonotypes between healthy human individuals (TCRdb year 2020). Library method: the immunoSEQ multiplex PCR assay. The immuneACCESS repertoire file appears here via TCRdb, limited to in-frame rearrangements. These files lack a portion of the clones; in checked studies, under half of the deficit traces to unresolved V genes, and the cause of the others is not known. The sample includes approximately 320,000 clones, with approximately 74% observed a single time. The top ten clones comprise 9% to 12% of the sample. Sequenced: memory CD4+ T cells sorted from blood. What the cell subset or site label conveys for this sample: CD45RA-negative fraction. These receptor sequences come from a man younger than 45 in good health.

This chain connects TRBV10-3 to TRBJ2-1; 7 nucleotides match TRBD1. V was clipped by 5 bases and J by 4 bases; unmatched bases: 5. This CDR3 has 14 residues. Germline values: CDR1 ENHRY, CDR2 SYGVKD. In DNA, the CDR3 is TGTGCCATCAGTCCCGGGACAGATTACAATGAGCAGTTCTTC. This translates into CAISPGTDYNEQFF.

The chain uses TRBV9 and TRBJ2-7; TRBD1 is a possible D gene (5 bases). The V gene lost 0 bases and the J gene lost 0 bases, with 10 bases spanning the gap. Germline V gene sequence: CDR1 SGDLS, CDR2 YYNGEE. This CDR3 is built from 15 residues. CDR3 amino acids: CASSVDYRSSYEQYF. In DNA form, the CDR3 reads TGTGCCAGCAGCGTAGATTACAGGAGCTCCTACGAGCAGTACTTC.

This chain uses TRBV30 with TRBJ1-2; D call uncertain. Germline lookup yields CDR1 GTSNPN and CDR2 SVGIG (reference sequence). Trimming cost V 3 bases and J 6 bases, with 11 bases left between them. The CDR3 sequence is 12 residues long. CDR3 bases: TGTGCCTGGAGACCGGAATTGAATGGCTACACCTTC. Its translation: CAWRPELNGYTF.

The chain couples TRBV5-4 to TRBJ2-5; D gene unclear. Per the germline V gene, CDR1 is SGHNT and CDR2 is YYREEE (reference sequence). The CDR3 is made up of 12 amino acids. V shed 5 bases and J shed 5 bases, with 10 bases lying between them. The CDR3 reads CASSSGQETQYF. The CDR3 DNA sequence: TGTGCCAGCAGTTCCGGCCAGGAGACCCAGTACTTC.

This clone was detected only a few times. The chain has TRBV11-2 and TRBJ2-3; D uncertain. The CDR3 runs 13 residues. Germline V gives CDR1 SGHAT, CDR2 FQNNGV. The V end lost 2 bases, the J end lost 5 bases, and 8 bases lay between the germline ends. CDR3 coding DNA: TGTGCCAGCAGCTTATTGCGCGGAGATACGCAGTATTTT. It yields the protein CASSLLRGDTQYF.